Here is one TCR beta chain with its context. Trimming took 0 bases from V and 2 from J, leaving 11 bases between them. CDR1 LNHNV and CDR2 YYDKDF come from the germline V gene (reference sequence). The CDR3 has 16 residues. The sample comes from a study of T cell changes during pregnancy in multiple sclerosis. Data came from immunoSEQ multiplex PCR; TCRdb stores just in-frame clones and leaves some out. In the table there are 77,000 or so clones, about 94% of which are singletons. The material sequenced was peripheral blood, taken in the second trimester of pregnancy. The chain recombines TRBV15 with TRBJ1-5; no firm D call. This clonotype originated in a female donor in good health, enrolled as a control in a pregnancy study. CDR3 nucleotides: TGTGCCACCAGCAGAGATCAAGGACTCGGCAATCAGCCCCAGCATTTT. Translated: CATSRDQGLGNQPQHF.